This T cell receptor (beta chain) came from a study of blood T cell repertoires in COVID-19 (TCRdb year 2020). About the study as a whole: Collaborator samples came from the United States, Italy and Spain and covered acute and convalescent phases of COVID-19. Subjects who had been exposed to COVID-19, were actively infected with it, or had recovered from it provided the deeply sampled blood TCRbeta repertoires that made up the dataset. Sample metadata almost always included a de-identified subject ID, COVID-19 status, age in years and sex. The material from the prospective study consisted of cDNA or gDNA derived from T cells, B-cell-depleted T cells, or PBMCs. A freely available public database, intended as a resource for researchers studying the immune response to SARS-CoV-2, is where the repertoires were released. Samples came from the ongoing ImmuneRACE study (first 160 participants) plus 1,254 subjects from 6 global collaborators. Where available, HLA class I and class II types were obtained from metadata supplied by the sample provider rather than from assay-based typing. What the work shows at the level of the full study, not this receptor alone: The quantity of clinical and demographic metadata differed by source and by participant and was supplied without curation.

Regarding this clone: It lacks a known antigen. Per-base quality was not reported, and no clone a single base away is much larger than it. Other DNA sequences in the same sample also yield this CDR3.

The junction shows trimming of 5 bases on V and 2 bases on J, and the gene matches do not reach 3 bases of it. CDR1 and CDR2 (SGHTA, FQGNSA) derive from the germline V gene. Measured from the cysteine to the phenylalanine, the CDR3 is 14 residues long. The only DNA kept is the CDR3, 42 bases in frame from the first base. TCRbeta CDR3 regions were amplified from genomic DNA using the immunoSEQ Assay, a bias-controlled multiplex PCR. On the authors' methods: The number of nucleated cells in each sample was estimated from the amplification of reference gene primers within the assay. To quantify the absolute abundance of each unique TCRbeta CDR3 rearrangement, sequence reads were collapsed and filtered. For each sample, productive Simpson clonality was calculated by taking the square root of Simpson's diversity index across productive rearrangements. The clones in this table, taken by TCRdb from immuneACCESS, are in-frame only. Not every clone is retained; where verified, under half of the shortfall comes from an unresolved V gene, and the cause of the rest is unknown. V and J calls and clone size are those listed in that table; D and trimming were worked out from the DNA. The sample table shows 200,000 or so clones, and roughly 80% are seen once. Of the sample, around 0.93% is held by the ten largest clones.

At one collaborating source in Seattle, patients were enrolled during active infection and were followed longitudinally through the course of disease. Each collaborating institution followed its own protocols to collect whole blood in K2EDTA tubes. For TCRbeta analysis, collaborator samples were shipped as frozen whole blood, as isolated PBMCs, or as DNA extracted from either sample type. What was sequenced was peripheral blood. The sequence is built from TRBV7-2 and TRBJ1-5, and 7 junctional nucleotides match TRBD1. This receptor was identified in a man aged 55 to 70 with COVID-19, enrolled during active disease. The CDR3 loop reads CASSLDRGNQPQHF. The DNA sequence is as follows: TGTGCCAGCAGCCTTGACAGGGGCAATCAGCCCCAGCATTTT.